This T cell receptor beta chain was recovered during a study of T cell repertoires in cytomegalovirus infection. Across the study: In the study, CMV epitopes included recently identified HLA-C-restricted and well-studied HLA-B-restricted ones. The study, taken as a whole, reports: The ex vivo response was dominated by HLA-C-restricted CMV-specific TCR beta clonotypes.

CDR1 and CDR2 from the germline V gene are SGHNT and YENEEA. V was trimmed by 5 bases and J by 2 bases, leaving 13 bases between them. This CDR3 contains 14 residues. In the case of this clonotype: What it binds is not known.

TCRdb re-called the reads with MiXCR, one entry per CDR3 protein. The data show around 310,000 distinct CDR3 sequences, roughly 28% seen once. The receptor's source is a human donor in good health (CMV status not recorded). Some clones in this sample may be carry-over from other donors' samples. This material consisted of cultured PBMCs, taken from culture after CMV antigen stimulation. The V call is TRBV11-3, the J call TRBJ2-7; D gene ambiguous. The CDR3 spells CASSPMGRTYEQYF. The CDR3 DNA sequence: TGTGCCAGCAGCCCCATGGGCAGAACCTACGAGCAGTACTTC. Combining the CDR3 with reference TRBV11-3 and TRBJ2-7 gives the whole variable domain EAGVVQSPRYKIIEKKQPVAFWCNPISGHNTLYWYLQNLGQGPELLIRYENEEAVDDSQLPKDRFSAERLKGVDSTLKIQPAELGDSAVYLCASSPMGRTYEQYFGPGTRLTVT.